Detailed here is one T cell receptor beta chain. The antigen remains unidentified. These data are taken from a study of CD4 T cells in relation to SARS-CoV-2 and coronaviruses. Study observations and caveats: Monoreactive clones expanded significantly more to SARS-CoV-2 than crossreactive clones did. Each donor contributed either pre-pandemic or post-infection samples, not both.

The assay was immunoSEQ multiplex PCR, and TCRdb's table has in-frame clones only and misses some. The top ten clones hold around 0.23% of a sample with 68,000 or so clones, approximately 95% of them seen once. Before the COVID-19 pandemic, during about 2011-2019, CD4+ T cells were taken from unexposed donors. The clonotype was recovered from a human donor in good health. Input material: naive CD4+ T cells from PBMCs. The subset here: naive CD4+ T cells isolated by negative enrichment.

The CDR3 DNA reads TGTGCCAGCTCACTTGACCGGTTGGACACTGAAGCTTTCTTT. Amino acids: CASSLDRLDTEAFF. This chain links TRBV18 with TRBJ1-1; D not certain. CDR3 length equals 14 residues. Between the trimmed V and J ends, which lost 4 bases and 3 bases, there was a span of 12 bases. From germline, CDR1 is KGHSH and CDR2 LQKENI.